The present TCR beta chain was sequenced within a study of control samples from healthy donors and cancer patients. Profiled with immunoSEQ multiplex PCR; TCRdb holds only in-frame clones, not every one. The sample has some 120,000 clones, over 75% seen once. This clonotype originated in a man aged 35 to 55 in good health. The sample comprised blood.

The CDR3 sequence: CASSVTGAGYEQYF. The CDR3 nucleotides read TGTGCCAGCAGCGTCACGGGGGCGGGCTACGAGCAGTACTTC. The V and J genes are TRBV9 and TRBJ2-7; D assignment may be TRBD1 or TRBD2 (6 bases each). The CDR3 extends over 14 amino acids. Germline-derived CDR1 and CDR2 are SGDLS and YYNGEE. Trimming removed 2 bases at V and 3 bases at J, with 12 bases between.